The 20 T cell receptor beta chains in this list originate from one sample, sequenced in a study of blood T cell repertoires in COVID-19 (dated by TCRdb to about 2020). Libraries came from the immunoSEQ multiplex PCR assay. TCRdb re-hosts the immuneACCESS table, in-frame sequences only. Its copies lack some clones; in the studies checked, an unresolved V gene accounts for under half of them, and the cause for the rest is not known. For this sample the table gives some 130,000 clones, of which roughly three quarters were detected only once. 1.9% of the sample comes from the top ten. Sequencing input: peripheral blood. The source of these receptors is a woman in her 70s with acute or convalescent COVID-19.

This clone was seen ten or more times. The chain uses TRBV7-9 and TRBJ2-1; TRBD2 might be the D (6 bases). From germline, CDR1 is SEHNR and CDR2 FQNEAQ (reference sequence). This CDR3 comprises 16 residues. V lost 5 bases and J 7 bases, leaving 21 bases between the germline ends. In DNA form, the CDR3 reads TGTGCCAGCAGCAGCCCCCGGGACTCTCCGGTGAATGAGCAGTTCTTC. It specifies CASSSPRDSPVNEQFF.

V and J are TRBV6-5 and TRBJ1-5; D gene unclear. Trimming removed 0 bases at V and 4 bases at J, with 10 bases between. The CDR3 is made up of 15 amino acids. The germline CDR1 and CDR2 sequences are MNHEY and SVGAGI. The CDR3 bases are TGTGCCAGCAGTTACTCACTAGGAGCGAATCAGCCCCAGCATTTT. Translating it yields CASSYSLGANQPQHF.

The rearrangement uses TRBV6-6 and TRBJ1-1; the D gene is possibly TRBD1 (6 bases). Germline V gene sequence: CDR1 MNHNY, CDR2 SVGAGI (reference sequence). The germline V and J ends were trimmed by 2 bases and 6 bases, with 10 bases remaining between them. The CDR3 has 13 amino acids. CDR3 protein: CASSYQNRAEAFF. DNA for the CDR3: TGTGCCAGCAGTTACCAGAACAGGGCTGAAGCTTTCTTT.

In DNA form, the CDR3 reads TGTGCCAGCAGCCAAATCGTAGGGGCCTACGAGCAGTACTTC. Encoded protein: CASSQIVGAYEQYF. V is TRBV3-1 (or the pseudogene TRBV3-2) and J is TRBJ2-7; TRBD1 might be the D (5 bases). Trimming stripped 2 bases from V and 2 bases from J, with 10 bases between. In germline, CDR1 is LGHDT, CDR2 YNNKEL (reference sequence). CDR3 size: 14 residues.

V and J are TRBV27 and TRBJ1-2; D possibly corresponds to TRBD1 (6 bases). The V end lost 5 bases, the J end lost 1 base, and 14 bases lay between the germline ends. The CDR3 has 15 amino acids. Germline V lookup: CDR1 MNHEY, CDR2 SMNVEV (reference sequence). The CDR3 nucleotides read TGTGCCAGCAGTCCGCGGACAGATATTAACTATGGCTACACCTTC. It specifies CASSPRTDINYGYTF.

This CDR3 is CASEGVGEYEQYF. The CDR3 DNA is TGTGCCAGCGAGGGTGTAGGTGAATACGAGCAGTACTTC. V is TRBV5-6 and J is TRBJ2-7; TRBD2 is a possible D gene (5 bases). CDR3 length: 13 amino acids. V dropped 7 bases and J dropped 4 bases, with 15 bases sitting between them. Germline lookup yields CDR1 SGHDT and CDR2 YYEEEE.

This chain connects TRBV10-2 to TRBJ2-7; TRBD2 aligns across 10 bases. The V gene end was trimmed by 4 bases and the J gene end by 0 bases; junction bases not matched to a gene: 6. The CDR3 is 16 amino acids. Per the germline V gene, CDR1 is WSHSY and CDR2 is SAAADI. The CDR3, as DNA: TGCGCCAGCAGTGCTTCTAGCGGGGGTAACTCCTACGAGCAGTACTTC. It translates to CASSASSGGNSYEQYF.

This clone was counted between two and nine times. This chain joins TRBV6-6 and TRBJ2-7; D perhaps matches TRBD2 (5 bases). Germline CDR1 is MNHNY and CDR2 is SVGAGI (reference sequence). The CDR3 covers 16 residues. With 6 bases removed from V and 0 bases from J, the gap between germline ends came to 18 bases. Here the CDR3 reads CASRTTISGSSYEQYF. CDR3 nucleotides: TGTGCCAGCAGGACGACCATCAGCGGAAGCTCCTACGAGCAGTACTTC.

This clone was picked up one time. This chain uses TRBV5-5 with TRBJ1-5; maybe TRBD1 (6 bases). The germline gives CDR1 SGHKS, CDR2 YYEKEE (reference sequence). The ends were cut back, 0 bases at V and 1 base at J, with 14 bases in the middle. The CDR3 is made up of 17 amino acids. The CDR3 loop reads CASSLALQGKSNQPQHF. The CDR3 nucleotides read TGTGCCAGCAGCTTGGCCTTACAGGGAAAGAGCAATCAGCCCCAGCATTTT.

V usage is TRBV4-1 and J usage is TRBJ1-1, with 11 nucleotides matching TRBD1. CDR3 length equals 14 residues. Looked up from germline, CDR1 is MGHRA and CDR2 is YSYEKL. The junction had 3 bases not matched to a gene; V was cut back by 4 bases and J by 5 bases. The CDR3 loop reads CASSLRDRGTEAFF. CDR3 nucleotides: TGCGCCAGCAGCCTCAGGGACAGGGGGACTGAAGCTTTCTTT.

The V gene is TRBV28, the J gene TRBJ1-1; D ambiguous. There are 13 residues in the CDR3. Trimming pared 4 bases from V and 5 bases from J, leaving 11 bases between. Germline V gene data show CDR1 as MDHEN and CDR2 as SYDVKM. In DNA, the CDR3 is TGTGCCAGCAGTTCTATCCTTTGGACTGAAGCTTTCTTT. It specifies CASSSILWTEAFF.

In its sample, this clone was seen once. The chain has TRBV11-1 and TRBJ2-7, with D uncertain. The CDR3 has 13 amino acids. V gave up 3 bases and J gave up 4 bases, with 10 bases separating them. Germline V gives CDR1 SGHAT, CDR2 FQDESV (reference sequence). CDR3 amino acids: CASSFRTSYEQYF. CDR3 nucleotide sequence: TGTGCCAGCAGCTTCCGCACATCATACGAGCAGTACTTC.

This sequence joins TRBV7-8 and TRBJ2-7; 7 nucleotides line up with TRBD2. V was pared by 3 bases and J by 3 bases, with 5 bases of the junction left unmatched. The germline V gene has CDR1 SGHVS and CDR2 FQNEAQ. The CDR3 length is 14 residues. The CDR3, as DNA: TGTGCCAGCAGCTTGGTGGGAGGGGACTACGAGCAGTACTTC. Its translation is CASSLVGGDYEQYF.

The chain combines TRBV10-1 with TRBJ2-3; D perhaps matches TRBD1 (6 bases). Per the germline V gene, CDR1 is WNHNN and CDR2 is SYGVQD (reference sequence). Trimming cost V 5 bases and J 8 bases, with 14 bases left between them. This CDR3 is built from 13 residues. This CDR3 is CASSKGDGATQYF. In DNA, the CDR3 is TGCGCCAGCAGTAAGGGGGATGGTGCTACGCAGTATTTT.

The CDR3 DNA sequence: TGCGCCAGCAGCCCGAGACAGGGTCACGGAAACACCATATATTTT. Translated: CASSPRQGHGNTIYF. The V call is TRBV4-1, the J call TRBJ1-3, with 7 positions matching TRBD1. J gave up 4 bases and V 4 bases, and 7 bases lay outside the gene matches. CDR1 and CDR2 from the germline V gene are MGHRA and YSYEKL. This CDR3 contains 15 residues.

The chain joins TRBV19 to TRBJ1-5; D not certain. CDR3 length: 14 residues. CDR1 and CDR2 (germline): LNHDA, SQIVND (reference sequence). Deletions cut 6 bases from V and 2 bases from J, with 11 bases between. The CDR3 spells CASRIGGRNQPQHF. The CDR3, as DNA: TGTGCCAGTAGGATTGGTGGCCGCAATCAGCCCCAGCATTTT.

J is TRBJ2-3 and V is TRBV5-6; no firm D call. The CDR3 has 13 amino acids. Trimming took 4 bases from V and 1 from J, leaving 7 bases between them. Looked up from germline, CDR1 is SGHDT and CDR2 is YYEEEE. The CDR3: CASSRRGTDTQYF. CDR3 bases: TGTGCCAGCAGCCGCCGGGGCACAGATACGCAGTATTTT.

The sample holds one count of this clone. The rearrangement links TRBV19 to TRBJ2-7; 11 bases are shared with TRBD1. Germline CDR1 and CDR2: LNHDA and SQIVND (reference sequence). The CDR3 consists of 17 residues. V was pared by 1 base and J by 4 bases, with 9 bases of the junction left unmatched. Here the CDR3 reads CASSIVGGQGARYEQYF. CDR3 nucleotide sequence: TGTGCCAGTAGTATAGTCGGCGGACAGGGGGCGAGGTACGAGCAGTACTTC.

This clone was detected ten times or more. J is TRBJ1-3 and V is TRBV30, with D possibly being TRBD1 (6 bases). The CDR3 has 14 amino acids. Trimming pared 5 bases from V and 0 bases from J, leaving 11 bases between. CDR1 is GTSNPN and CDR2 is SVGIG in the germline V gene (reference sequence). CDR3 sequence reads: CAWEGDISGNTIYF. For the CDR3, the DNA is TGTGCCTGGGAAGGGGACATCTCTGGAAACACCATATATTTT.

The chain recombines TRBV2 with TRBJ2-1; D perhaps matches TRBD1 (5 bases). The V gene's germline CDR1 is SNHLY and CDR2 FYNNEI. The germline V and J ends were trimmed by 6 bases and 8 bases, with 14 bases remaining between them. The CDR3 length is 13 residues. In nucleotides, the CDR3 is TGTGCCAGCAGCGAATCAGGGTGGGATGAGCAGTTCTTC. Residues: CASSESGWDEQFF.